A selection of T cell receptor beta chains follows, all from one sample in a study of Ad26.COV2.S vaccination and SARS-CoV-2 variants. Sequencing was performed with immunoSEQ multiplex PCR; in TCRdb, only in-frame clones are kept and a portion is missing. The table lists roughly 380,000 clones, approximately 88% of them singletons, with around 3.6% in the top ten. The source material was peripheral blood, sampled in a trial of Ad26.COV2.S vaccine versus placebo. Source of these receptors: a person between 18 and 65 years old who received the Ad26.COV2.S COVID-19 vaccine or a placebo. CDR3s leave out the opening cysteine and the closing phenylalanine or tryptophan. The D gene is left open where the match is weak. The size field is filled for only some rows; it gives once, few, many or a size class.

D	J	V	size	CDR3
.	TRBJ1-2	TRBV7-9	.	ASSLVTVYGYT
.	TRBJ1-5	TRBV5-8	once	ASSRIARAYQAPQH
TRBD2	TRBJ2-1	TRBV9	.	ASSSRTSGNEQF
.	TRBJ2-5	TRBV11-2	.	ASSRPGTKKETQY
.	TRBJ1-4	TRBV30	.	AWSVLGQKLF
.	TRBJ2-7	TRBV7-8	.	ASSPRWGSSYEQY
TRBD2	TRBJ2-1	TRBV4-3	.	ASSPSGLAVNEQF
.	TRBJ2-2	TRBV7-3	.	ASSSTGSGELF
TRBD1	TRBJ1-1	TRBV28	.	ASSLSGQVVRTEAF
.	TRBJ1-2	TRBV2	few	ASSEASGSYGYT
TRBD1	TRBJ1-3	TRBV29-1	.	SVDGAGQENSGNTIY
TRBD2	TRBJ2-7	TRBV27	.	ASSGGAYEQY
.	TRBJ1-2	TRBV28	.	ASTIPPQGVYGYT
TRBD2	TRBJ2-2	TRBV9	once	ASSVAAGGRTGELF
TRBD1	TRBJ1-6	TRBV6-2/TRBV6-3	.	ASSYFRGTGPLH
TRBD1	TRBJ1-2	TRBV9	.	ASSATGTGVSYGYT
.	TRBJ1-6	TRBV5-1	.	ASSLDGYSPLH
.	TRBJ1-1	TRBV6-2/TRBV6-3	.	ASSLSRVNTEAF
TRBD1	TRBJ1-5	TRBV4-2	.	ASSQVINVFGTVSNQPQH
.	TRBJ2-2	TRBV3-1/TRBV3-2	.	ASSQVLADTGELF
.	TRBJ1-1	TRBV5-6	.	ASSLEGSSNTEAF
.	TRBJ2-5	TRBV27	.	ASSQMGETQY
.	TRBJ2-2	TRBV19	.	ASSIGRGGELF
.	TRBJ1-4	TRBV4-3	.	ASSQDTDEKLF